The sequence of this TCR beta chain was determined in a study of blood T cell repertoires in COVID-19. Across the study: Samples of COVID-19 (acute and convalescent) were obtained from the United States, Italy and Spain. The analysed material was cDNA or gDNA that came from T cells, B-cell-depleted T cells, or PBMCs.

Produced via immunoSEQ multiplex PCR; TCRdb's table is partial and in-frame only. The sample consists of 200,000 or so clones, around four fifths of them appearing once. J lost 6 bases, V lost 3 bases, and 12 bases had no gene match. CDR3 length: 16 residues. The V gene's germline CDR1 is KGHSH and CDR2 LQKENI. The genes are TRBV18 and TRBJ2-3, with 7 bases matching TRBD1. This sequence was found in a man aged 25-45 years with active or convalescent COVID-19. The sequenced material came from peripheral blood. CDR3 nucleotide sequence: TGTGCCAGCTCACCTCTCACAGGGGACCTTTGGGATACGCAGTATTTT. Its protein is CASSPLTGDLWDTQYF.